This T cell receptor beta chain was documented in a study of T cells in Graves' hyperthyroidism and ophthalmopathy. Calling Graves' hyperthyroidism stable meant ophthalmopathy did not progress within 18 months. Whole-study results and caveats: Onset of ophthalmopathy came a median 6.5 months after the model predicted it. Patients with ophthalmopathy were separated from those with stable hyperthyroidism by a 13 V-J model. Blood shared most expanded thyroid clonotypes above 0.001.

TCR beta CDR3 sequences were amplified from RNA transcripts. In the first-round RT-PCR of the TCR CDR3, the HTBI primer set was used. TCRdb reprocessed the multiplex PCR reads via MiXCR and lists one record per CDR3 protein. The table lists about 340,000 distinct CDR3 sequences, around 20% of them singletons. This clonotype has at least ten counts. The antigen is unknown. Germline CDR1 GTSNPN, CDR2 SVGIG (reference sequence). Trimming took 8 bases from V and 1 from J, leaving 12 bases between them. The CDR3 loop spans 13 amino acids. The clonotype comes from a woman aged 45-65 years with Graves' hyperthyroidism. Material for sequencing was blood. The chain links TRBV30 to TRBJ1-5; D gene uncertain. This CDR3 reads CALSDQSNQPQHF. The CDR3 DNA follows: TGTGCCCTATCGGACCAAAGCAATCAGCCCCAGCATTTT.